This is a list of T cell receptor beta chains from one sample in a study of shared clonotypes between healthy human individuals. The repertoire was sequenced with immunoSEQ multiplex PCR; TCRdb's copy has only in-frame clones and lacks some. The sample lists some 1 million clones; 65% to 80% were seen once. The sample consisted of memory CD4+ T cells sorted from blood. These receptors all come from a man aged 18 to 29 in good health. Each CDR3 is given without its conserved first and last residue. Clone size is shown for a subset of rows, as once, few, many or a class of expanded clone.

J | length | size | V | CDR3
TRBJ2-6 | 13 | NA | TRBV19 | ASSPRHMGANVLT
TRBJ1-2 | 12 | few | TRBV6-5 | ASSRRGQNYGYT
TRBJ2-5 | 13 | NA | TRBV4-1 | ASSQEEIGSQTQY
TRBJ1-1 | 13 | NA | TRBV2 | ASRRSSGGNTEAF
TRBJ2-5 | 11 | NA | TRBV5-4 | ASSLRGGETQY
TRBJ1-2 | 12 | NA | TRBV5-5 | ASSTGLAGYGYT
TRBJ2-7 | 12 | few | TRBV18 | ASSPVPLGAEQY
TRBJ2-5 | 14 | NA | TRBV9 | ASSAYSSGVPETQY
TRBJ2-5 | 12 | NA | TRBV6-6 | ASNQRLGKETQY
TRBJ1-2 | 14 | NA | TRBV4-1 | ASSQTFRDRRYGYT
TRBJ1-5 | 11 | NA | TRBV6-1 | ASSVHSNQPQH
TRBJ2-7 | 13 | NA | TRBV5-4 | ASSFGLAGVYEQY
TRBJ2-7 | 12 | few | TRBV5-4 | ASSFDASGDEQY
TRBJ2-5 | 11 | NA | TRBV6-6 | ASSRGLQETQY
TRBJ2-7 | 13 | NA | TRBV5-6 | ASSGGLAASYEQY
TRBJ2-2 | 12 | NA | TRBV10-3 | AISLTTRTGELF
TRBJ2-6 | 13 | NA | TRBV7-2 | ASSATNNGANVLT
TRBJ2-5 | 15 | NA | TRBV5-1 | ASSLVTGGRVRETQY
TRBJ2-5 | 13 | NA | TRBV11-2 | ASSLDRGRQETQY
TRBJ1-6 | 11 | NA | TRBV6-1 | ASIDSYNSPLH
TRBJ1-1 | 13 | NA | TRBV19 | ASRIRGSMNTEAF
TRBJ2-5 | 11 | NA | TRBV6-5 | ASKEGWQETQY
TRBJ1-4 | 12 | NA | TRBV7-9 | ASMAGAGDEKLF
TRBJ2-4 | 19 | NA | TRBV23-1 | ASSPISHGTGSYVAKNIQY
TRBJ2-1 | 15 | NA | TRBV7-9 | ASSSNLQGTSGSRKF
TRBJ2-7 | 12 | NA | TRBV6-1 | ASSGDRSSYEQY
TRBJ2-7 | 8 | few | TRBV10-2 | ASGLAEQY
TRBJ1-6 | 11 | NA | TRBV25-1 | ASSTTGDSPLH
TRBJ1-5 | 13 | few | TRBV5-6 | ASSLGGAQVQPQH
TRBJ2-2 | 12 | few | TRBV7-3 | ASSALTGAGELF
TRBJ2-2 | 12 | NA | TRBV5-1 | ASSLSGFSGELF
TRBJ2-6 | 13 | NA | TRBV30 | AWRTGNSGANVLT
TRBJ1-5 | 12 | few | TRBV2 | ASSGARGNQPQH
TRBJ1-5 | 11 | NA | TRBV6-4 | ASRSRCNQPQH
TRBJ1-1 | 11 | NA | TRBV29-1 | SVSDRLNTEAF
TRBJ2-7 | 12 | NA | TRBV11-1 | ASSLAGVAYEQY
TRBJ1-4 | 12 | NA | TRBV2 | ASTRQGAGEKLF
TRBJ1-5 | 15 | once | TRBV18 | ASSPQNGAGGSQPQH
TRBJ2-7 | 11 | once | TRBV7-9 | ASSRGQGNEQY
TRBJ1-4 | 10 | once | TRBV11-2 | ASSGLNEKLF
TRBJ1-2 | 10 | NA | TRBV19 | ASSIRDYGYT
TRBJ2-3 | 12 | NA | TRBV9 | ASSVVKVQDTQY